This T cell receptor (beta chain) was retrieved from a study of spatial heterogeneity in lung cancer. V shed 0 bases and J shed 3 bases, with 18 bases lying between them. Germline V lookup: CDR1 MNHNY, CDR2 SVGAGI (reference sequence). This CDR3 is built from 19 residues. The time point is: sample taken at primary tumor resection. Unsorted samples of tumor, nontumor lung or frozen PBMC had their whole RNA sequenced. TCRdb reprocessed the 5' RACE reads via MiXCR and lists one record per CDR3 protein. There are about 50,000 distinct CDR3 sequences in the sample; approximately 7.6% occur only once, and less than 15% lies in the top ten.

V and J are TRBV6-6 and TRBJ2-6, with D perhaps TRBD1 or TRBD2 (6 bases each). The sample here was PBMCs, taken at surgery. The sequence came from a female donor with early-stage non-small cell lung cancer. CDR3 in amino acids: CASSYSQFGGAFGANVLTF. The CDR3 DNA reads TGTGCCAGCAGTTACTCTCAGTTCGGGGGCGCGTTTGGGGCCAACGTCCTGACTTTC.